This T cell receptor (beta chain) was observed in a study of CD8+ T cells in alopecia areata. Study overall: Affected scalp percentage determined the severity score of treated patients. Study-wide points: Because one nonresponder was included, the link of baseline CD8+ expansion to response is considered uncertain.

Indicated treatment: oral pan-JAK inhibitor, 5-10 mg twice daily. Those with alopecia areata gave lesional scalp punch biopsies and peripheral blood. V dropped 6 bases and J dropped 0 bases, with 20 bases sitting between them. From germline, CDR1 is MRHNA and CDR2 SNTAGT. The CDR3 extends over 17 amino acids. On this clone: Its antigen is not identified.

TCR sequencing used cDNA made by reverse transcription of extracted RNA. Sequencing used immunoSEQ multiplex PCR; TCRdb keeps in-frame clones, though not all of them. The sample lists around 100,000 clones, about nine tenths occurring once. This specimen was CD8+ T cells sorted from blood, taken at approximately week 30, from a patient treated with tofacitinib. V and J are TRBV6-4 and TRBJ2-5; the D gene is possibly TRBD1 (6 bases). This receptor was taken from a human donor with alopecia areata. The CDR3 sequence is CASSAGQRGWYQETQYF. The CDR3 nucleotides are TGTGCCAGCAGCGCTGGACAGCGTGGGTGGTACCAAGAGACCCAGTACTTC.